This T cell receptor beta chain was captured by sequencing in a study of chemoradiotherapy in HPV16-positive cancers. The table came from immunoSEQ multiplex PCR; TCRdb's copy has only in-frame clones and leaves some out. The sample lists roughly 21,000 clones, around 87% seen once, with less than 2.5% in the top ten. The CDR3 contains 14 residues. Germline loops: CDR1 SGHAT, CDR2 FQNNGV. Trimming left V 5 bases short and J 1 base short, with 12 bases between. This receptor was taken from a human donor with HPV-associated anogenital cancer. The specimen was blood, collected from a patient who underwent chemoradiotherapy. The V and J genes are TRBV11-2 and TRBJ2-7, with D tentatively TRBD2 (5 bases). As DNA, the CDR3 is TGTGCCAGCAGCCCTTACACGGGGTCCTACGAGCAGTACTTC. Protein sequence: CASSPYTGSYEQYF.